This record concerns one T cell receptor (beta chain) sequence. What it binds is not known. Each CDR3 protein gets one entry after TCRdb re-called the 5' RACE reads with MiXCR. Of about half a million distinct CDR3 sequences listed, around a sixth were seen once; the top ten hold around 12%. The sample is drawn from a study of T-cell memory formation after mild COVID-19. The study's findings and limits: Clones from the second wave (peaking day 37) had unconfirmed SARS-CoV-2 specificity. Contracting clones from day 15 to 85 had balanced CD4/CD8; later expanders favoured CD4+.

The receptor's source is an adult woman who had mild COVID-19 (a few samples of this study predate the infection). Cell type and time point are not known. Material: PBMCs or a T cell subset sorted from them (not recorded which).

DNA for the CDR3: TGTGCCAGCAGTTTGCGGTACAGAACCTACGAGCAGTACTTC. Translation gives CASSLRYRTYEQYF. V gene TRBV27 combines with J gene TRBJ2-7, with D hard to call. Trimming removed 3 bases at V and 2 bases at J, with 11 bases between. CDR1 and CDR2 from the germline V gene are MNHEY and SMNVEV (reference sequence). CDR3 length: 14 amino acids.